What follows describes a single T cell receptor beta chain. This clonotype was detected only a few times. The specificity of this receptor is unknown. No much larger clone exists at a distance of one base, and base qualities are not known. The library relied on RT-PCR. Sequenced using a NextSeq 550. In TCRdb, the public reads were trimmed at Q25 with fastp and aligned with MiXCR, with productive beta chains retained. Every distinct CDR3 protein forms one entry, paired with its most common genes and DNA. In this sample the table shows 98,000 or so distinct CDR3 sequences, 35% of which occur a single time. The top ten clonotypes cover around 27% of the sample. From the germline V gene (reference sequence), CDR1 is DFQATT and CDR2 is SNEGSKA. For this chain, trimming is 4 bases at the V end and 2 bases at the J end, and the number of junction bases without a gene match is 8. Reading from cysteine to phenylalanine, the CDR3 counts 15 amino acids. Of all the DNA, just the CDR3 is kept, 45 bases in frame from base 1.

This record belongs to a study of patients and donors after allogeneic stem cell transplantation (dated by TCRdb to the early 2020s). The source is a human donor who was either an allogeneic HSCT recipient or a stem cell or donor lymphocyte infusion donor (not recorded which). It is not recorded whose cells these are; they may come from a transplant donor. The chain is made from TRBV20-1 and TRBJ1-5; a stretch of 7 junction bases matches TRBD1. The specimen sequenced was blood, either unsorted or a sorted T cell fraction (not recorded which). The CDR3 region has the sequence CSATRQGRGNQPQHF. The DNA sequence reads TGCAGTGCTACCAGACAGGGTAGGGGCAATCAGCCCCAGCATTTT.